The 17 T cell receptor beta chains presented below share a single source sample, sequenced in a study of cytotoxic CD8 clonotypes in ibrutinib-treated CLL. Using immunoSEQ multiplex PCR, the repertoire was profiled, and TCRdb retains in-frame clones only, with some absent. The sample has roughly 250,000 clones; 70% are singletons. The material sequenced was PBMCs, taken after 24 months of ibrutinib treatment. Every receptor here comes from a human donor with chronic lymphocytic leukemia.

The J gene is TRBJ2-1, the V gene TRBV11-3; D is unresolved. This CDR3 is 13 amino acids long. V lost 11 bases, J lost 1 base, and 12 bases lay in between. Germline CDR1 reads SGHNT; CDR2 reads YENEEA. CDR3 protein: CASSGASYNEQFF. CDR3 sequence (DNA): TGTGCCTCCTCCGGAGCGTCCTACAATGAGCAGTTCTTC.

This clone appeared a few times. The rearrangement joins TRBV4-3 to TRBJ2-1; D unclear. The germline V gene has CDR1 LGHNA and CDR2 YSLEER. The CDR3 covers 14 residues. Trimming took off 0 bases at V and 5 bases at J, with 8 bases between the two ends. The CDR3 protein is CASSQEWQNNEQFF. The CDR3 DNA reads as TGCGCCAGCAGCCAAGAGTGGCAAAACAATGAGCAGTTCTTC.

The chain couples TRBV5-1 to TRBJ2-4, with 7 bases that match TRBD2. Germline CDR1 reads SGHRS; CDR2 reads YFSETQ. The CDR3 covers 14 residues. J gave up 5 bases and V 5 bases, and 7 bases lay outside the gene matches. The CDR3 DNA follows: TGCGCCAGCAGACTCAGTCTAGCGGAAAACATTCAGTACTTC. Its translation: CASRLSLAENIQYF.

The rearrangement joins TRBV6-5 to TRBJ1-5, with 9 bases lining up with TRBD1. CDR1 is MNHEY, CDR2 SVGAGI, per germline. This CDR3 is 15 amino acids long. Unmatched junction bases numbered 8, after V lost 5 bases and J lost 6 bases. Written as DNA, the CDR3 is TGTGCCAGCAGTCAAACCGGGACAGGGCCTCAGCCCCAGCATTTT. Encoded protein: CASSQTGTGPQPQHF.

CDR3 in amino acids: CASSLSESSQPQHF. The CDR3 nucleotides read TGTGCCAGCAGCTTATCCGAGTCGTCGCAGCCCCAGCATTTT. The rearrangement uses TRBV7-9 and TRBJ1-5; D remains unclear. The CDR3 extends over 14 amino acids. V was cut by 2 bases and J by 7 bases, with 12 bases left in between. The germline V gene has CDR1 SEHNR and CDR2 FQNEAQ (reference sequence). Looking up the rest from reference TRBV7-9 and TRBJ1-5 gives the full variable domain: DTGVSQNPRHKITKRGQNVTFRCDPISEHNRLYWYRQTLGQGPEFLTYFQNEAQLEKSRLLSDRFSAERPKGSFSTLEIQRTEQGDSAMYLCASSLSESSQPQHFGDGTRLSIL.

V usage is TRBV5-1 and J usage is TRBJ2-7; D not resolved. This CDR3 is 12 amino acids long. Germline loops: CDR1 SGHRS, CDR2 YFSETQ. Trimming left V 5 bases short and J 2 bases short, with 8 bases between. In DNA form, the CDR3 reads TGCGCCAGCAGTGGCAGTACCTACGAGCAGTACTTC. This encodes CASSGSTYEQYF.

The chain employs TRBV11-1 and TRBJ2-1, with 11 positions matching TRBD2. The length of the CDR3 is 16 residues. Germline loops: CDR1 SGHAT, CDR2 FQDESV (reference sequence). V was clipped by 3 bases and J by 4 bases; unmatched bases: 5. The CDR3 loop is CASSLGGLAEYNEQFF. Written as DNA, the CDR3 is TGTGCCAGCAGCTTGGGGGGACTAGCGGAATACAATGAGCAGTTCTTC.

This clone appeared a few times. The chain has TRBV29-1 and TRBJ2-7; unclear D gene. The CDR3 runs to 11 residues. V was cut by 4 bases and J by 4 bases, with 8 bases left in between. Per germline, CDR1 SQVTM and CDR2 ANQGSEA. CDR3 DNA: TGCAGCGTTGGATACGGGTACGAGCAGTACTTC. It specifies CSVGYGYEQYF.

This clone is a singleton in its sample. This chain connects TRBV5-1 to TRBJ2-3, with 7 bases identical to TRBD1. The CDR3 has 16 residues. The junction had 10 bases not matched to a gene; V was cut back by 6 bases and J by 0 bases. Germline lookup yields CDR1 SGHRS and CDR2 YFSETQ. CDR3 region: CASKRLGTVSTDTQYF. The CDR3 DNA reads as TGCGCCAGCAAACGATTAGGGACAGTAAGCACAGATACGCAGTATTTT.

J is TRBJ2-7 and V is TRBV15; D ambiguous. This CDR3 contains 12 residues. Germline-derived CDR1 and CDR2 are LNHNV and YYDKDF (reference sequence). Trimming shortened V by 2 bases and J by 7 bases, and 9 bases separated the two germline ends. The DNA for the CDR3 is TGTGCCACCAGCAGACAGCTAGAGGAGCAGTACTTC. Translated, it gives CATSRQLEEQYF. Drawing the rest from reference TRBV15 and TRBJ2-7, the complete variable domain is DAMVIQNPRYQVTQFGKPVTLSCSQTLNHNVMYWYQQKSSQAPKLLFHYYDKDFNNEADTPDNFQSRRPNTSFCFLDIRSPGLGDTAMYLCATSRQLEEQYFGPGTRLTVT.

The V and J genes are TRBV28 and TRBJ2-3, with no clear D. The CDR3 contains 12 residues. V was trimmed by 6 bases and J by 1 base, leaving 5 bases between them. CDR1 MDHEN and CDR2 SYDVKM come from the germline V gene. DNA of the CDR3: TGTGCCAGCAGACTTGGCACAGATACGCAGTATTTT. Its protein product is CASRLGTDTQYF. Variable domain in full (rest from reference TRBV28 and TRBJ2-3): DVKVTQSSRYLVKRTGEKVFLECVQDMDHENMFWYRQDPGLGLRLIYFSYDVKMKEKGDIPEGYSVSREKKERFSLILESASTNQTSMYLCASRLGTDTQYFGPGTRLTVL.

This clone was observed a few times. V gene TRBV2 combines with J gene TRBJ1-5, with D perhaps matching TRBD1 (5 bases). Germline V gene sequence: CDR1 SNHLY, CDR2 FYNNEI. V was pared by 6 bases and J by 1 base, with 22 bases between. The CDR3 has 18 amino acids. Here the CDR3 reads CASRKQSSGTASNQPQHF. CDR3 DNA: TGTGCCAGCAGAAAACAATCTTCCGGGACGGCGAGCAATCAGCCCCAGCATTTT.

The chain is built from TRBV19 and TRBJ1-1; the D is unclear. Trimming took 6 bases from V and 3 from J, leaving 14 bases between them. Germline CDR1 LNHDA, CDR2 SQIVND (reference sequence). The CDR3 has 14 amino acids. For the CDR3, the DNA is TGTGCCAGTAGCATAAGGGTGCGAGACACTGAAGCTTTCTTT. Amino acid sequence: CASSIRVRDTEAFF. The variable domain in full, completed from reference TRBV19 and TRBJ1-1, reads DGGITQSPKYLFRKEGQNVTLSCEQNLNHDAMYWYRQDPGQGLRLIYYSQIVNDFQKGDIAEGYSVSREKKESFPLTVTSAQKNPTAFYLCASSIRVRDTEAFFGQGTRLTVV.

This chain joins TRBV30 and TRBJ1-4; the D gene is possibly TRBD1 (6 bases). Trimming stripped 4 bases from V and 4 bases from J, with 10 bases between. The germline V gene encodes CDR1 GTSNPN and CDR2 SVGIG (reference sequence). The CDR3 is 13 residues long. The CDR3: CAWTQGGNEKLFF. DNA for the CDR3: TGTGCCTGGACACAGGGAGGTAATGAAAAACTGTTTTTT.

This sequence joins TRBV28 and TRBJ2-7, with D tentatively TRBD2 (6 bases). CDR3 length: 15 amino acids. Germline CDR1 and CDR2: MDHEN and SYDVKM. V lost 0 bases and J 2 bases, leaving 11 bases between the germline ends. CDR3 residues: CASSLWGRGTYEQYF. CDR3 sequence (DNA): TGTGCCAGCAGTTTATGGGGCCGGGGGACCTACGAGCAGTACTTC.

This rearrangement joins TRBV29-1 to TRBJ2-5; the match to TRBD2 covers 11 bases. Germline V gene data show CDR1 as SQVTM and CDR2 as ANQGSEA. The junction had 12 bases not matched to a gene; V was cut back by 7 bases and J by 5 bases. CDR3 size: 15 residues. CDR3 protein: CSGGPLAGGGETQYF. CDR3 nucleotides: TGCAGCGGCGGACCTCTAGCGGGAGGAGGTGAGACCCAGTACTTC.

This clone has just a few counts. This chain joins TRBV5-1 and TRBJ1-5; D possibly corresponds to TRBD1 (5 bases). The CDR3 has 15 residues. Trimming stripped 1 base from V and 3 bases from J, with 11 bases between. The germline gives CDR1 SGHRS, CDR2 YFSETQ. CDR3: CASSLTAGNNQPQHF. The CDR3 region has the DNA TGCGCCAGCAGCTTGACCGCAGGGAACAATCAGCCCCAGCATTTT.